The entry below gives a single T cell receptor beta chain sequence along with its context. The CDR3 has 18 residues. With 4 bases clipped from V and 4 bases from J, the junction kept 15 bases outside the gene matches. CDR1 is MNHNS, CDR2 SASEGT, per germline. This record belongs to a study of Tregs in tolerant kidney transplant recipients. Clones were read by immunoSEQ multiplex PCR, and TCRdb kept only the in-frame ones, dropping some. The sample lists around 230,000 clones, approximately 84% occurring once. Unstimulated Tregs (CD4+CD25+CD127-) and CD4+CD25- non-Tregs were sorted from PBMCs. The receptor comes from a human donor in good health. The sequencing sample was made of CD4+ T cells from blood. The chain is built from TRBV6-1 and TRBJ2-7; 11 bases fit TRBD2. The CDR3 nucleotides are TGTGCCAGCAGTGGGGCAACTACAACTAGCGGGAGAACGTACGAGCAGTACTTC. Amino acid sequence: CASSGATTTSGRTYEQYF.